This T cell receptor (beta chain) appears in the sequencing data of a study of breast tumors, draining lymph nodes, adjacent tissues. The lymph nodes were axillary draining lymph nodes from breast cancer patients. Germline values: CDR1 SSHAT, CDR2 FNYEAQ (reference sequence). CDR3 length: 12 residues. TCRdb reanalysed the multiplex PCR reads using MiXCR and keeps one entry per CDR3 protein. The sample comprises 190,000 or so distinct CDR3 sequences, around 33% of which are singletons, and more than 4% rests with the top ten. Study results and limitations: Findings are consistent with lymph node origin and intratumoral expansion of most tumor T cells.

This clonotype was found once. Its antigen remains unidentified. An end of the junction differs from the germline gene, which may be a read error. This chain connects TRBV7-7 to TRBJ2-6; no clear D. This sequence was found in a female donor with breast cancer. Some clones in this sample may be carry-over from other donors' samples. Sequenced material: axillary lymph node tissue. This CDR3 is CASSLSRATEAF. CDR3 bases: TGTGCTAGCAGCTTAAGTCGGGCCACTGAAGCTTTC.